These 29 T cell receptor beta chains were all obtained from the same sample, sequenced in a study of T cell changes during pregnancy in multiple sclerosis. Clones were read by immunoSEQ multiplex PCR, and TCRdb kept only the in-frame ones, dropping some. The table has approximately 58,000 clones, 80% to 95% seen once; the top ten hold approximately 1.5%. The material sequenced was peripheral blood, taken in the second trimester of pregnancy. The source is a female donor with multiple sclerosis, enrolled in a pregnancy study.

The rearrangement uses TRBV7-2 and TRBJ1-1; D remains unclear. V was shortened by 1 base and J by 0 bases, with 9 bases between the two germline ends. CDR1 is SGHTA, CDR2 FQGNSA, per germline. CDR3 size: 15 residues. The CDR3 coding sequence is TGTGCCAGCAGCTTAGGTCTACGGTTGAACACTGAAGCTTTCTTT. Protein product: CASSLGLRLNTEAFF.

The V and J genes are TRBV11-2 and TRBJ2-3, with D perhaps matching TRBD1 (5 bases). Germline V gene sequence: CDR1 SGHAT, CDR2 FQNNGV. The CDR3 loop spans 13 amino acids. The V and J ends lost 1 base and 7 bases respectively, with 9 bases between them. CDR3 sequence: CASSLAGPNTQYF. The CDR3 bases are TGTGCCAGCAGCTTAGCAGGGCCAAATACGCAGTATTTT.

The rearrangement uses TRBV5-1 and TRBJ2-2; D is perhaps TRBD1 (6 bases). The CDR3 runs 17 residues. Germline V gives CDR1 SGHRS, CDR2 YFSETQ. Trimming pared 2 bases from V and 0 bases from J, leaving 14 bases between. DNA for the CDR3: TGCGCCAGCAGCTTCGGTTACACAGGGACGAACACCGGGGAGCTGTTTTTT. Protein: CASSFGYTGTNTGELFF.

The chain has TRBV28 and TRBJ1-2, with 9 nucleotides matching TRBD1. V gave up 3 bases and J gave up 3 bases; unmatched junction bases: 8. This CDR3 spans 16 amino acids. Germline V gives CDR1 MDHEN, CDR2 SYDVKM. The CDR3 DNA sequence: TGTGCCAGCAGTTTTGATTCAACAGGGGGCTACTATGGCTACACCTTC. Amino acid sequence: CASSFDSTGGYYGYTF.

V and J are TRBV6-5 and TRBJ2-3; no clear D gene. CDR3 length: 12 residues. Germline CDR1 is MNHEY and CDR2 is SVGAGI. Trimming removed 4 bases at V and 5 bases at J, with 7 bases between. CDR3 residues: CASSSTGDTQYF. CDR3 nucleotide sequence: TGTGCCAGCAGTTCGACTGGAGATACGCAGTATTTT.

This clone was recorded a few times. J is TRBJ1-1 and V is TRBV7-9; the D is unclear. Germline CDR1 is SEHNR and CDR2 is FQNEAQ (reference sequence). This CDR3 contains 12 residues. Trimming cost V 5 bases and J 10 bases, with 14 bases left between them. CDR3 DNA: TGTGCCAGCAGCCCAGTGACCGCGGGAGCTTTCTTT. Translating gives CASSPVTAGAFF. The full variable domain, its missing parts supplied by reference TRBV7-9 and TRBJ1-1, is DTGVSQNPRHKITKRGQNVTFRCDPISEHNRLYWYRQTLGQGPEFLTYFQNEAQLEKSRLLSDRFSAERPKGSFSTLEIQRTEQGDSAMYLCASSPVTAGAFFGQGTRLTVV.

V and J are TRBV5-7 and TRBJ2-4; the match to TRBD1 covers 8 bases. TRBV5-7 is reported as an ORF; its role is uncertain. This CDR3 spans 18 amino acids. V lost 5 bases, J lost 4 bases, and 17 bases stayed unmatched. The CDR3 sequence: CASSPGTGGTGKKNIQYF. In nucleotides, the CDR3 is TGTGCCAGCAGTCCCGGGACAGGAGGCACCGGAAAAAAAAACATTCAGTACTTC.

V gene TRBV6-4 combines with J gene TRBJ2-3, with 7 positions matching TRBD2. The length of the CDR3 is 16 residues. Per the germline V gene, CDR1 is MRHNA and CDR2 is SNTAGT. The junction had 9 bases not matched to a gene; V was cut back by 4 bases and J by 2 bases. CDR3 nucleotide sequence: TGTGCCAGCAGTGCCTCCCCGGGACTATTCACAGATACGCAGTATTTT. Protein sequence: CASSASPGLFTDTQYF.

The rearrangement uses TRBV19 and TRBJ2-3; TRBD2 might be the D (6 bases). The CDR3 extends over 16 amino acids. CDR1 is LNHDA, CDR2 SQIVND, per germline (reference sequence). Trimming removed 5 bases at V and 3 bases at J, with 18 bases between. The DNA for the CDR3 is TGTGCCAGTAGTGCGCGGGGTTTCTGGCTAACAGATACGCAGTATTTT. The encoded protein is CASSARGFWLTDTQYF. Using reference TRBV19 and TRBJ2-3 for the parts outside the CDR3, the full variable domain is DGGITQSPKYLFRKEGQNVTLSCEQNLNHDAMYWYRQDPGQGLRLIYYSQIVNDFQKGDIAEGYSVSREKKESFPLTVTSAQKNPTAFYLCASSARGFWLTDTQYFGPGTRLTVL.

This clone was detected once. This chain connects TRBV6-4 to TRBJ2-1, with 8 nucleotides matching TRBD1. The V segment lost 2 bases and the J segment 7 bases; nucleotides outside the gene matches: 4. Germline V CDR1 and CDR2: MRHNA, SNTAGT. The CDR3 extends over 14 amino acids. The CDR3 region is CASSDGQGRNEQFF. CDR3 DNA sequence: TGTGCCAGCAGTGACGGACAGGGTCGGAATGAGCAGTTCTTC.

The rearrangement joins TRBV5-1 to TRBJ1-1, with 8 bases that match TRBD1. CDR1 and CDR2 from the germline V gene are SGHRS and YFSETQ. The CDR3 is made up of 18 amino acids. V lost 3 bases, J lost 4 bases, and 17 bases stayed unmatched. The CDR3 protein is CASSWLTDRGTESTEAFF. CDR3 sequence (DNA): TGCGCCAGCAGCTGGCTTACCGACAGGGGAACAGAGAGCACTGAAGCTTTCTTT.

The rearrangement joins TRBV19 to TRBJ2-1; 7 nucleotides agree with TRBD2. Germline-derived CDR1 and CDR2 are LNHDA and SQIVND (reference sequence). This CDR3 region has 14 residues. The ends lost 5 bases at V and 3 bases at J; junction bases unmatched: 4. The CDR3 here is CASSLAEYYNEQFF. CDR3 in DNA: TGTGCCAGTAGTCTAGCGGAGTACTACAATGAGCAGTTCTTC.

The chain is built from TRBV6-5 and TRBJ2-7, with D uncertain. CDR1 MNHEY and CDR2 SVGAGI come from the germline V gene. V was pared by 0 bases and J by 1 base, with 13 bases between. This CDR3 contains 16 residues. CDR3 sequence: CASSYSTGLVSYEQYF. Here the CDR3 DNA reads TGTGCCAGCAGTTACTCGACGGGTTTAGTATCCTACGAGCAGTACTTC.

The chain links TRBV30 to TRBJ2-5; 14 positions agree with TRBD2. J lost 7 bases, V lost 1 base, and 17 bases had no gene match. From germline, CDR1 is GTSNPN and CDR2 SVGIG (reference sequence). The CDR3 sequence is 19 residues long. CDR3 residues: CAWSASGTSGSGYKGTQYF. Here the CDR3 DNA reads TGTGCCTGGAGTGCATCCGGGACTAGCGGGAGTGGATATAAGGGGACCCAGTACTTC.

This clone came up once. The CDR3 loop is CASRSSLAYEQYF. CDR3 nucleotide sequence: TGTGCCAGCAGGTCTAGCCTTGCCTACGAGCAGTACTTC. The rearrangement uses TRBV6-6 and TRBJ2-7; possibly TRBD2 for D (5 bases). This CDR3 contains 13 residues. From germline, CDR1 is MNHNY and CDR2 SVGAGI (reference sequence). The V and J ends lost 6 bases and 2 bases respectively, with 11 bases between them.

The sample holds a few counts of this clone. The rearrangement links TRBV7-2 to TRBJ1-2; 7 nucleotides line up with TRBD1. This CDR3 has 16 residues. V lost 5 bases to trimming and J lost 4 bases; unmatched junction nucleotides: 13. The germline V gene encodes CDR1 SGHTA and CDR2 FQGNSA. CDR3 region: CASSHQRTGPSYGYTF. CDR3 nucleotide sequence: TGTGCCAGCAGCCACCAAAGGACAGGCCCGTCCTATGGCTACACCTTC. The complete variable domain, with remaining parts taken from reference TRBV7-2 and TRBJ1-2, reads GAGVSQSPSNKVTEKGKDVELRCDPISGHTALYWYRQSLGQGLEFLIYFQGNSAPDKSGLPSDRFSAERTGGSVSTLTIQRTQQEDSAVYLCASSHQRTGPSYGYTFGSGTRLTVV.

The chain is built from TRBV21-1 and TRBJ2-7; whether TRBD1, the table's D call, matches the DNA was not checked. TRBV21-1 is recorded as a pseudogene. CDR3 length: 17 amino acids. CDR3 region: CASSKKPGQGGPYEQYF. The DNA of the CDR3 is TGTGCCAGCAGCAAAAAGCCCGGACAGGGAGGCCCCTACGAGCAGTACTTC.

The V gene is TRBV6-6, the J gene TRBJ2-4, with a weak D call TRBD2 (6 bases). V lost 5 bases to trimming and J lost 12 bases, with 23 bases between them. Germline values: CDR1 MNHNY, CDR2 SVGAGI (reference sequence). The length of the CDR3 is 15 residues. For the CDR3, the DNA is TGTGCCAGCAGTACTTCCCGGGACGCCCCCGGGGGTCAGTACTTC. It encodes CASSTSRDAPGGQYF.

The chain recombines TRBV2 with TRBJ2-5; 12 bases are a match to TRBD2. V shed 10 bases and J 3 bases; nucleotides not matched to a gene: 6. The CDR3 is 14 residues long. From germline, CDR1 is SNHLY and CDR2 FYNNEI. CDR3 bases: TGTGCCATGCTGACTAGCGGGAGCGAAGAGACCCAGTACTTC. This encodes CAMLTSGSEETQYF. The full variable domain, in which reference TRBV2 and TRBJ2-5 provide the parts outside the CDR3, is EPEVTQTPSHQVTQMGQEVILRCVPISNHLYFYWYRQILGQKVEFLVSFYNNEISEKSEIFDDQFSVERPDGSNFTLKIRSTKLEDSAMYFCAMLTSGSEETQYFGPGTRLLVL.

The chain recombines TRBV6-5 with TRBJ2-5, with 10 bases matching TRBD1. V lost 5 bases to trimming and J lost 6 bases; unmatched junction nucleotides: 6. From germline, CDR1 is MNHEY and CDR2 SVGAGI. The CDR3 has 14 amino acids. As DNA, the CDR3 is TGTGCCAGCAGTCTAGGACAGGGGGTACAGACCCAGTACTTC. Translated, it gives CASSLGQGVQTQYF.

V gene TRBV6-5 combines with J gene TRBJ1-5, with 8 bases aligning to TRBD1. Looked up from germline, CDR1 is MNHEY and CDR2 is SVGAGI. With V trimmed by 4 bases and J by 4 bases, 6 bases remained unmatched. This CDR3 has 15 residues. In nucleotides, the CDR3 is TGTGCCAGCAGTTTCGGACAGGGAAGAAATCAGCCCCAGCATTTT. The encoded protein is CASSFGQGRNQPQHF.

This clone occurred a few times. The chain joins TRBV28 to TRBJ1-1, with a tentative D call TRBD1 (6 bases). This CDR3 has 15 residues. The germline V gene encodes CDR1 MDHEN and CDR2 SYDVKM. Trimming pared 6 bases from V and 1 base from J, leaving 15 bases between. The CDR3 nucleotides are TGTGCCAGCAGCAAAGGGGGGGCGCGGAACACTGAAGCTTTCTTT. Protein: CASSKGGARNTEAFF.

The chain recombines TRBV13 with TRBJ1-4; D might be TRBD1 (5 bases). The CDR3 length is 14 residues. V was clipped by 5 bases and J by 6 bases, with 13 bases between them. Germline CDR1 reads PRHDT; CDR2 reads FYEKMQ (reference sequence). The CDR3 bases are TGTGCCAGCAGCACTAAGGGGTTCGATGAAAAACTGTTTTTT. Translating it yields CASSTKGFDEKLFF.

The chain combines TRBV30 with TRBJ2-3, with a possible D match to TRBD2 (5 bases). The CDR3 has 16 residues. Germline CDR1 reads GTSNPN; CDR2 reads SVGIG (reference sequence). The ends were cut back, 1 base at V and 3 bases at J, with 17 bases in the middle. CDR3 region: CAWSGGSGRVTDTQYF. CDR3 DNA: TGTGCCTGGAGTGGCGGTTCCGGGCGGGTTACAGATACGCAGTATTTT.

This chain links TRBV13 with TRBJ2-1; 10 bases are shared with TRBD2. With V trimmed by 1 base and J by 5 bases, 17 bases remained unmatched. The CDR3 is 20 amino acids. Germline CDR1 PRHDT, CDR2 FYEKMQ (reference sequence). The CDR3 DNA reads TGTGCCAGCAGCTTAGTGGGGGGCTTCCCCGTAGCGGGAGGCCACAATGAGCAGTTCTTC. It yields the protein CASSLVGGFPVAGGHNEQFF.

The genes are TRBV27 and TRBJ2-2, with 9 bases aligning to TRBD2. CDR1 MNHEY and CDR2 SMNVEV come from the germline V gene (reference sequence). The ends lost 6 bases at V and 6 bases at J; junction bases unmatched: 2. The CDR3 loop spans 13 amino acids. CDR3 DNA: TGTGCCAGCAGGAAGCGGGAGGCCGGGGAGCTGTTTTTT. This codes for CASRKREAGELFF.

This clone ranks as medium-sized. The J gene is TRBJ2-5, the V gene TRBV29-1; D remains ambiguous. The CDR3 is made up of 13 amino acids. Germline values: CDR1 SQVTM, CDR2 ANQGSEA. Trimming cost V 4 bases and J 2 bases, with 11 bases left between them. Here the CDR3 reads CSVVDNTQETQYF. The CDR3 coding sequence is TGCAGCGTTGTTGACAACACGCAAGAGACCCAGTACTTC.

A remark on this clone: Distinct nucleotide sequences in the sample also encode this CDR3. The genes are TRBV6-5 and TRBJ1-2; D gene uncertain. Trimming removed 4 bases from V and 6 bases from J, with 12 bases in between. Per germline, CDR1 MNHEY and CDR2 SVGAGI. This CDR3 comprises 13 residues. The CDR3 DNA follows: TGTGCCAGCAGTTTGAGGGCAGGTGATGGCTACACCTTC. This sequence encodes CASSLRAGDGYTF.

The chain recombines TRBV11-2 with TRBJ2-3; no reliable D call. V lost 3 bases, J lost 4 bases, and 14 bases lay in between. The CDR3 spans 15 residues. Per the germline V gene, CDR1 is SGHAT and CDR2 is FQNNGV. The CDR3 coding sequence is TGTGCCAGCAGCTTTTTAGCCTCGGTAGCAGATACGCAGTATTTT. Its translation: CASSFLASVADTQYF.